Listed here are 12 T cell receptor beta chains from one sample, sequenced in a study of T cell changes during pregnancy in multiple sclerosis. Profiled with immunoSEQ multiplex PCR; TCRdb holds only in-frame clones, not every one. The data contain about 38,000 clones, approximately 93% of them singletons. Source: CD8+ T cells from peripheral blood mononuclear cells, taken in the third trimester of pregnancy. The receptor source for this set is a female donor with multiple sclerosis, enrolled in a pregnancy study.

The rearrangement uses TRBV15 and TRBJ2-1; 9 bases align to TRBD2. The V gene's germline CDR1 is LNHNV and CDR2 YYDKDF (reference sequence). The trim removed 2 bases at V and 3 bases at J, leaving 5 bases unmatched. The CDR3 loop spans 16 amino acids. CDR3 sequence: CATSRSRGGRYNEQFF. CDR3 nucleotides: TGTGCCACCAGCAGATCGCGGGGGGGCCGCTACAATGAGCAGTTCTTC. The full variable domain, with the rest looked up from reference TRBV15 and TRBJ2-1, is DAMVIQNPRYQVTQFGKPVTLSCSQTLNHNVMYWYQQKSSQAPKLLFHYYDKDFNNEADTPDNFQSRRPNTSFCFLDIRSPGLGDTAMYLCATSRSRGGRYNEQFFGPGTRLTVL.

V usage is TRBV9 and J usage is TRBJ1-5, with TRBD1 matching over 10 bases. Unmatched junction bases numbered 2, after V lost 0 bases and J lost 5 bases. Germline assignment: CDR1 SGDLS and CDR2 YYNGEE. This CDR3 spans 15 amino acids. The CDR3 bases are TGTGCCAGCAGCGTAGATGGGACAGGGGATCAGCCCCAGCATTTT. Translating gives CASSVDGTGDQPQHF.

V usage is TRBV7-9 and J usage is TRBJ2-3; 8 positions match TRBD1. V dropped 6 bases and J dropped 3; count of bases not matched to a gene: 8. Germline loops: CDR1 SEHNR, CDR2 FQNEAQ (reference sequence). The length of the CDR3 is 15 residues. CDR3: CASREGQVRTDTQYF. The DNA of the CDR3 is TGTGCCAGCAGGGAGGGACAGGTCAGGACAGATACGCAGTATTTT. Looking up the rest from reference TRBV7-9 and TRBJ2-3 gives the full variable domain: DTGVSQNPRHKITKRGQNVTFRCDPISEHNRLYWYRQTLGQGPEFLTYFQNEAQLEKSRLLSDRFSAERPKGSFSTLEIQRTEQGDSAMYLCASREGQVRTDTQYFGPGTRLTVL.

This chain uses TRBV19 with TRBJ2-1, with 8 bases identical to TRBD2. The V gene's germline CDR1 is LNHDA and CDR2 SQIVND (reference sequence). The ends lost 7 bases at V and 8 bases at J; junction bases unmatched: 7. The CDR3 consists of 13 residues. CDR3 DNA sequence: TGTGCCAGTATGGGCGGGGGGTTGGATGAGCAGTTCTTC. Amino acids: CASMGGGLDEQFF.

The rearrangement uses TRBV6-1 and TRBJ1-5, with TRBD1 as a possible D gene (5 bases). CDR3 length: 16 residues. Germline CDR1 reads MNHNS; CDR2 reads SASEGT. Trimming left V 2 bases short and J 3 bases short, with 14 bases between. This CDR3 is CASSEPTQGPNQPQHF. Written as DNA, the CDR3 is TGTGCCAGCAGTGAACCCACCCAGGGCCCCAATCAGCCCCAGCATTTT.

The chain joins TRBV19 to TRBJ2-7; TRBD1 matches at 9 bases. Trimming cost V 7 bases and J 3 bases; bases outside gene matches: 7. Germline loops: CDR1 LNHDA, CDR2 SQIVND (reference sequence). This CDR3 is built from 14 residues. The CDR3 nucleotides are TGTGCCAGTAAGCCGGGACAGGGATTCTACGAGCAGTACTTC. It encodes CASKPGQGFYEQYF.

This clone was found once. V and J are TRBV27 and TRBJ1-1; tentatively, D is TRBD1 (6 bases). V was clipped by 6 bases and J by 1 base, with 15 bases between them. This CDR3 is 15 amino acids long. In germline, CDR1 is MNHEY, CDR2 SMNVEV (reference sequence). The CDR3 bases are TGTGCCAGCAGGGTTACGGGACACAAGAACACTGAAGCTTTCTTT. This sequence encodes CASRVTGHKNTEAFF.

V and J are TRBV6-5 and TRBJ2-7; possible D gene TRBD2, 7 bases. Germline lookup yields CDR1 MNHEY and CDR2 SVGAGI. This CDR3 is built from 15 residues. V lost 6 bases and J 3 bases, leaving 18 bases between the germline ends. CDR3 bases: TGTGCCAGCAGGGAGCGGGACAAACCCCTCTACGAGCAGTACTTC. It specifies CASRERDKPLYEQYF.

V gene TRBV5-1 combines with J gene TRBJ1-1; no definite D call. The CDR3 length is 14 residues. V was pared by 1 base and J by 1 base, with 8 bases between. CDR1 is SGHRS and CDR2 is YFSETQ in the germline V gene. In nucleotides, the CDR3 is TGCGCCAGCAGCTTGCGGGGAGAGAACACTGAAGCTTTCTTT. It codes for CASSLRGENTEAFF.

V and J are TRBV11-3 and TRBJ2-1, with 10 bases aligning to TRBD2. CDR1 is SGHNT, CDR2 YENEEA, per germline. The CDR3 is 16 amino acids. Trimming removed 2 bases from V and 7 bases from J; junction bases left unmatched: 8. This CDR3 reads CASSLPGLAGVNEQFF. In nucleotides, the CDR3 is TGTGCCAGCAGCTTACCAGGGCTAGCGGGGGTAAATGAGCAGTTCTTC.

The CDR3 DNA sequence: TGCGCCAGCAGTGAACAGGACTCCTACGAGCAGTACTTC. Its protein is CASSEQDSYEQYF. The genes are TRBV10-2 and TRBJ2-7; tentatively, D is TRBD1 (5 bases). The germline V gene encodes CDR1 WSHSY and CDR2 SAAADI. The length of the CDR3 is 13 residues. The V end lost 3 bases, the J end lost 0 bases, and 6 bases lay between the germline ends.

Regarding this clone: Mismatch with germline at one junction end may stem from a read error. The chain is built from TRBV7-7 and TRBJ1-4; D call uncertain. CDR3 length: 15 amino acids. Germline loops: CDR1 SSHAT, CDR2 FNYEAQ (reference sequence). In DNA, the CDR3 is TGTGCTAGCAGCTCATCAGGTGCAACTAATGAAAAACTGTTTTTT. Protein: CASSSSGATNEKLFF.